These T cell receptor beta chains were read from a single sample in a study of blood T cell repertoires in COVID-19. Sequencing used immunoSEQ multiplex PCR; TCRdb keeps in-frame clones, though not all of them. Altogether approximately 270,000 clones are present, approximately 83% being singletons, with the ten largest covering 9.5% to 11%. Material for sequencing was peripheral blood. The source is a woman between 70 and 85 years old with acute or convalescent COVID-19. Each CDR3 is given with its conserved first and last residue. A D gene is named only where the DNA matches it firmly. Not all rows give a size; the values are once, few, many and, for expanded clones, a class.

v_gene	d_gene	len	j_gene	abundance	CDR3aa	CDR3nt
TRBV3-1/TRBV3-2	TRBD2	18	TRBJ2-5	.	CASSPITPLAGGKETQYF	TGTGCCAGCAGCCCAATAACCCCCCTAGCGGGGGGTAAAGAGACCCAGTACTTC
TRBV5-1	.	13	TRBJ1-1	.	CASSLETTTEAFF	TGCGCCAGCAGCTTGGAGACAACCACTGAAGCTTTCTTT
TRBV9	.	16	TRBJ1-1	few	CASSQLGGQPNTEAFF	TGTGCCAGCAGCCAGCTCGGGGGGCAACCGAACACTGAAGCTTTCTTT
TRBV25-1	.	17	TRBJ2-6	.	CASSSPGISSGANVLTF	TGTGCCAGCAGTTCCCCCGGTATCTCCTCTGGGGCCAACGTCCTGACTTTC
TRBV30	.	15	TRBJ1-1	once	CAWRRQEFVGTEAFF	TGTGCCTGGAGAAGACAAGAGTTTGTAGGCACTGAAGCTTTCTTT
TRBV10-2	TRBD1	15	TRBJ1-5	.	CASRETGFSNQPQHF	TGCGCCAGCAGGGAGACAGGGTTTAGCAATCAGCCCCAGCATTTT
TRBV10-2	.	13	TRBJ1-5	.	CASRLGSNQPQHF	TGCGCCAGCAGACTCGGGAGCAATCAGCCCCAGCATTTT
TRBV6-5	.	12	TRBJ1-1	.	CASSRGRAEAFF	TGTGCCAGCAGTAGGGGGAGGGCTGAAGCTTTCTTT
TRBV5-5	.	19	TRBJ1-4	.	CASSPPRQASRLFNEKLFF	TGTGCCAGCAGCCCACCGAGACAGGCCAGTAGGCTCTTTAATGAAAAACTGTTTTTT
TRBV7-9	TRBD1	14	TRBJ1-2	.	CASSTDRLTYGYTF	TGTGCCAGCAGCACGGACAGGCTGACTTATGGCTACACCTTC
TRBV10-3	.	14	TRBJ2-7	.	CAISPGFSSYEQYF	TGTGCCATCAGTCCGGGGTTTAGCTCCTACGAGCAGTACTTC
TRBV23-1	.	10	TRBJ1-3	.	CASHIDTIYF	TGCGCCAGCCACATTGACACCATATATTTT
TRBV4-1	.	14	TRBJ2-7	.	CASSQLMDSYEQYF	TGCGCCAGCAGCCAACTAATGGACAGCTACGAGCAGTACTTC
TRBV5-5	TRBD2	14	TRBJ2-1	.	CASSFRLAAGEQFF	TGTGCCAGCAGCTTCCGACTAGCGGCAGGGGAGCAGTTCTTC
TRBV10-3	.	14	TRBJ1-1	.	CAISEKGGTTEAFF	TGTGCCATCAGTGAGAAGGGGGGGACCACTGAAGCTTTCTTT
TRBV18	.	13	TRBJ2-5	.	CASSLPGQETQYF	TGTGCCAGCTCACTTCCAGGCCAAGAGACCCAGTACTTC
TRBV11-1	TRBD1	16	TRBJ1-6	.	CASSTQTGQNNSPLHF	TGTGCCAGCAGCACACAAACGGGACAGAATAATTCACCCCTCCACTTT
TRBV2	TRBD1	15	TRBJ1-2	.	CASSPGQGLLNGYTF	TGTGCCAGCAGCCCGGGACAGGGTCTACTAAATGGCTACACCTTC
TRBV12-3/TRBV12-4	.	12	TRBJ2-3	.	CASRKSTRTQYF	TGTGCCAGCAGGAAGAGTACCAGGACGCAGTATTTT
TRBV30	.	14	TRBJ1-5	.	CAWSKGLAGQPQHF	TGTGCCTGGAGTAAGGGGCTCGCTGGACAGCCCCAGCATTTT
TRBV7-9	.	13	TRBJ1-5	.	CASSLDGNQPQHF	TGTGCCAGCAGCTTAGACGGTAATCAGCCCCAGCATTTT
TRBV3-1/TRBV3-2	.	11	TRBJ2-1	.	CASSENYEQFF	TGTGCCAGCAGCGAGAACTATGAGCAGTTCTTC
TRBV18	.	14	TRBJ1-3	.	CASSPTQGPDTIYF	TGTGCCAGCTCACCAACGCAGGGGCCGGACACCATATATTTT
TRBV11-2	.	13	TRBJ2-3	.	CASSPWRADTQYF	TGTGCCAGCAGCCCATGGAGGGCAGATACGCAGTATTTT
TRBV2	.	15	TRBJ2-7	.	CASSLRAGSLGEQYF	TGTGCCAGCAGCCTCAGGGCGGGGTCCCTGGGGGAGCAGTACTTC
TRBV6-1	TRBD1	16	TRBJ1-3	.	CASSEAWTGTRNTIYF	TGTGCCAGCAGTGAAGCGTGGACAGGGACTCGAAACACCATATATTTT
TRBV5-1	.	12	TRBJ2-5	.	CASSVRGETQYF	TGCGCCAGCAGCGTCAGGGGAGAGACCCAGTACTTC
TRBV18	TRBD1	16	TRBJ2-2	.	CASAPTGQGGVGELFF	TGTGCCAGCGCACCGACAGGACAGGGAGGAGTCGGGGAGCTGTTTTTT
TRBV4-1	.	16	TRBJ2-2	few	CASSLTRGAITGELFF	TGCGCCAGCAGCCTTACGCGCGGGGCGATCACCGGGGAGCTGTTTTTT
TRBV11-2	TRBD1	15	TRBJ1-5	.	CASSRGQSPGEPQHF	TGTGCCAGCAGCCGGGGACAGTCGCCGGGTGAGCCCCAGCATTTT
TRBV3-1/TRBV3-2	.	14	TRBJ1-1	.	CASSPPGQLTEAFF	TGTGCCAGCAGCCCCCCTGGACAGTTGACTGAAGCTTTCTTT
TRBV5-1	TRBD1	15	TRBJ1-1	.	CASSGEDREDTEAFF	TGCGCCAGCAGCGGGGAGGACAGGGAAGATACTGAAGCTTTCTTT
TRBV6-1	.	13	TRBJ1-5	.	CASSDTGDQPQHF	TGTGCCAGCAGTGACACCGGAGATCAGCCCCAGCATTTT
TRBV9	.	17	TRBJ2-2	.	CASSAVLGGPNTGELFF	TGTGCCAGCAGTGCCGTCCTCGGGGGACCGAACACCGGGGAGCTGTTTTTT
TRBV5-8	.	12	TRBJ1-2	.	CASRQGNYGYTF	TGTGCCAGCAGACAGGGAAACTATGGCTACACCTTC
TRBV7-2	.	16	TRBJ2-6	.	CASSSSRDSGANVLTF	TGTGCCAGCAGCTCCTCTCGGGACTCTGGGGCCAACGTCCTGACTTTC
TRBV7-2	TRBD2	17	TRBJ2-5	.	CASSFPGTSDGSRTQYF	TGTGCCAGCAGCTTCCCCGGGACTAGCGATGGGTCCCGGACCCAGTACTTC
TRBV6-1	.	15	TRBJ1-4	.	CASSEGQHRNEKLFF	TGTGCCAGCAGTGAAGGGCAACACAGAAATGAAAAACTGTTTTTT
TRBV21-1	.	14	TRBJ2-7	.	CASSTRDSHYEQYF	TGTGCCAGCAGCACCCGGGACAGCCACTACGAGCAGTACTTC
TRBV7-8	.	13	TRBJ1-2	.	CASSLDRIYGYTF	TGTGCCAGCAGCTTAGACAGAATCTATGGCTACACCTTC
TRBV5-4	.	13	TRBJ1-1	.	CASSLGAFTEAFF	TGTGCCAGCAGCTTGGGGGCCTTCACTGAAGCTTTCTTT
TRBV5-1	TRBD2	16	TRBJ2-2	.	CASSFIAGSNTGELFF	TGCGCCAGCAGCTTCATAGCGGGTTCCAACACCGGGGAGCTGTTTTTT
TRBV19	.	13	TRBJ1-2	once	CASSIKPSYGYTF	TGTGCCAGTAGTATAAAGCCTAGCTATGGCTACACCTTC
TRBV18	.	13	TRBJ2-1	.	CASSSQLDNEQFF	TGTGCCAGCTCATCTCAACTCGACAATGAGCAGTTCTTC
TRBV3-1/TRBV3-2	.	12	TRBJ2-1	few	CASSQSGVEQFF	TGTGCCAGCAGCCAATCAGGGGTCGAGCAGTTCTTC
TRBV6-1	TRBD1	16	TRBJ1-5	.	CASSATGTGAHQPQHF	TGTGCCAGCAGTGCAACCGGGACAGGGGCCCATCAGCCCCAGCATTTT
TRBV10-3	.	13	TRBJ2-1	.	CAISASPIDEQFF	TGTGCCATCAGTGCAAGCCCGATTGATGAGCAGTTCTTC
TRBV11-2	.	14	TRBJ1-4	.	CASSHIRGPGKLFF	TGTGCCAGCAGCCACATACGAGGGCCTGGAAAACTGTTTTTT
TRBV4-1	.	15	TRBJ1-1	.	CASSPLYGVTSGAFF	TGCGCCAGCAGCCCCCTGTATGGCGTTACCTCGGGGGCTTTCTTT
TRBV6-4	.	15	TRBJ1-2	.	CASSFPRSRYYGYTF	TGTGCCAGCAGTTTTCCACGGAGTCGGTACTATGGCTACACCTTC
TRBV6-5	.	15	TRBJ1-4	.	CASSYRAGAWEKLFF	TGTGCCAGCAGTTATCGGGCGGGGGCGTGGGAAAAACTGTTTTTT
TRBV6-6	.	13	TRBJ2-1	.	CASSPRVYNEQFF	TGTGCCAGCAGTCCTCGAGTCTACAATGAGCAGTTCTTC
TRBV6-5	TRBD1	13	TRBJ1-2	.	CASNQQGFYGYTF	TGTGCCAGCAACCAACAGGGGTTCTATGGCTACACCTTC
TRBV7-9	.	14	TRBJ1-2	once	CASSNYRANYGYTF	TGTGCCAGCAGCAACTACAGGGCTAACTATGGCTACACCTTC
TRBV11-3	TRBD1	13	TRBJ2-7	.	CASSATGGVKQYF	TGTGCCAGCAGCGCGACAGGGGGCGTCAAGCAGTACTTC
TRBV7-3	.	14	TRBJ2-3	once	CASSLEGLGDTQYF	TGTGCCAGCAGCTTGGAGGGCTTGGGAGATACGCAGTATTTT
TRBV6-1	.	16	TRBJ2-1	.	CASSEAGGSSYNEQFF	TGTGCCAGCAGTGAAGCGGGGGGAAGCTCCTACAATGAGCAGTTCTTC
TRBV29-1	.	15	TRBJ1-4	.	CSVEGLRGADEKLFF	TGCAGCGTTGAAGGCTTACGGGGGGCGGATGAAAAACTGTTTTTT